The 10 T cell receptor beta chains in this list originate from one sample, sequenced in a study of CD8 T cells in ankylosing spondylitis. Their cognate antigens are unknown. One entry per CDR3 protein results from TCRdb running MiXCR on the 5' RACE reads. The sample holds roughly 370,000 distinct CDR3 sequences, around 24% seen once. Overall study results and limits: Within ankylosing spondylitis blood, a TCR beta motif made up of seven to nine highly homologous variants appeared to be characteristic.

Sequences were obtained from blood, either unsorted or a sorted T cell fraction (not recorded which). The receptors were sampled from a male donor with ankylosing spondylitis.

The genes are TRBV6-1 and TRBJ2-7; 9 bases agree with TRBD1. V lost 7 bases to trimming and J lost 2 bases; unmatched junction nucleotides: 6. The CDR3 covers 14 residues. Germline CDR1 reads MNHNS; CDR2 reads SASEGT. Here the CDR3 DNA reads TGTGCCAGCACTCGGGGGGACAGGGCCTACGAGCAGTACTTC. It yields the protein CASTRGDRAYEQYF.

The chain is built from TRBV7-9 and TRBJ1-1; D is unresolved. The CDR3 contains 13 residues. Per the germline V gene, CDR1 is SEHNR and CDR2 is FQNEAQ (reference sequence). V was cut by 1 base and J by 6 bases, with 9 bases left in between. The CDR3 reads CASSLVVRPEAFF. The CDR3 coding sequence is TGTGCCAGCAGCTTAGTTGTAAGGCCTGAAGCTTTCTTT.

This chain uses TRBV20-1 with TRBJ2-7; 9 nucleotides line up with TRBD2. The CDR3 is 12 residues long. Germline trimming cut 5 bases from V and 6 bases from J; bases unmatched to any gene: 5. Germline CDR1 DFQATT, CDR2 SNEGSKA (reference sequence). In DNA, the CDR3 is TGCAGTGCTTTCATAGCGGGAGTCGAGCAGTACTTC. Translation: CSAFIAGVEQYF.

The DNA of the CDR3 is TGCAGTGCCCACCGGGACTCAAGTGCCTACAATGAGCAGTTCTTC. The encoded protein is CSAHRDSSAYNEQFF. The chain joins TRBV20-1 to TRBJ2-1, with D perhaps matching TRBD2 (6 bases). The CDR3 sequence is 15 residues long. Germline V gives CDR1 DFQATT, CDR2 SNEGSKA (reference sequence). With 6 bases removed from V and 2 bases from J, the gap between germline ends came to 17 bases.

This clonotype was observed a handful of times. The chain recombines TRBV7-9 with TRBJ1-4; D is unclear. Germline V lookup: CDR1 SEHNR, CDR2 FQNEAQ (reference sequence). V lost 4 bases and J lost 8, with 14 bases in between. The CDR3 totals 14 residues. The DNA for the CDR3 is TGTGCCAGCAGCTCGTCGACTCACCGCGAAAAACTGTTTTTT. It is translated as CASSSSTHREKLFF.

The rearrangement links TRBV7-3 to TRBJ2-3, with 12 bases identical to TRBD2. Germline CDR1 SGHTA, CDR2 FQGTGA. The CDR3 spans 20 residues. With V trimmed by 5 bases and J by 7 bases, 22 bases remained unmatched. CDR3 DNA: TGTGCCAGCAGCCCCGAGGATCGAGATGACCTAGCGGGAGGGTTAAATACGCAGTATTTT. Its translation is CASSPEDRDDLAGGLNTQYF.

The sample holds a few counts of this clonotype. The chain employs TRBV7-6 and TRBJ1-1, with 9 bases identical to TRBD1. In germline, CDR1 is SGHVS, CDR2 FNYEAQ. V dropped 2 bases and J dropped 7; count of bases not matched to a gene: 8. The CDR3 loop spans 15 amino acids. DNA for the CDR3: TGTGCCAGCAGCTTATTCTTCGGACAGGGGAGTGAAGCTTTCTTT. Protein: CASSLFFGQGSEAFF. Variable domain in full (rest from reference TRBV7-6 and TRBJ1-1): GAGVSQSPRYKVTKRGQDVALRCDPISGHVSLYWYRQALGQGPEFLTYFNYEAQQDKSGLPNDRFSAERPEGSISTLTIQRTEQRDSAMYRCASSLFFGQGSEAFFGQGTRLTVV.

This clonotype turned up a few times. The rearrangement joins TRBV7-2 to TRBJ2-5, with 8 bases identical to TRBD1. Germline V gene lookup returns CDR1 SGHTA and CDR2 FQGNSA. The CDR3 extends over 17 amino acids. J lost 0 bases, V lost 1 base, and 7 bases had no gene match. DNA of the CDR3: TGTGCCAGCAGCTTAGGGGTCACAGGGGGTTACCAAGAGACCCAGTACTTC. Residues: CASSLGVTGGYQETQYF.

This clonotype has ten or more counts. The J gene is TRBJ2-7, the V gene TRBV12-3 or TRBV12-4; TRBD1 is a possible D gene (6 bases). The CDR3 totals 13 residues. Trimming shortened V by 3 bases and J by 2 bases, and 8 bases separated the two germline ends. CDR3 coding DNA: TGTGCCAGCAGTTTCAACAGGGCCTACGAGCAGTACTTC. Protein product: CASSFNRAYEQYF.

This clonotype is a singleton in its sample. J is TRBJ2-1 and V is TRBV7-9, with 9 positions matching TRBD2. Trimming cost V 1 base and J 11 bases; bases outside gene matches: 9. Germline V gene sequence: CDR1 SEHNR, CDR2 FQNEAQ (reference sequence). The CDR3 runs to 15 residues. CDR3 DNA: TGTGCCAGCAGCTTAGAGGCTAGCGGGATTGCGAAGCAGTTCTTC. It codes for CASSLEASGIAKQFF.